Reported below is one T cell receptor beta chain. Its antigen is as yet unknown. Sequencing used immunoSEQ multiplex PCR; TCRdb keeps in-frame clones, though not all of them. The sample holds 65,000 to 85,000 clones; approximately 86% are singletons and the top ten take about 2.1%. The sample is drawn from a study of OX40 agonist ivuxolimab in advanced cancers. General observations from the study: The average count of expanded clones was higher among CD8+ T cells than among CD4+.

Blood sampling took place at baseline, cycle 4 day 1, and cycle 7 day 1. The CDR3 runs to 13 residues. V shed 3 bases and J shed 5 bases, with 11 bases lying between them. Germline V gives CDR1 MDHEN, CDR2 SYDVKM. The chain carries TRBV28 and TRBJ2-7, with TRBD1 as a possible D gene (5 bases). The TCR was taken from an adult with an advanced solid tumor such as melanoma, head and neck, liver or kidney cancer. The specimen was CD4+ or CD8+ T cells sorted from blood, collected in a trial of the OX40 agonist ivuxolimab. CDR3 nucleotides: TGTGCCAGCAGTTTGGTAGGGGTCCACGAGCAGTACTTC. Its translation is CASSLVGVHEQYF. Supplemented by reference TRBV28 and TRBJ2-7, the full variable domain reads DVKVTQSSRYLVKRTGEKVFLECVQDMDHENMFWYRQDPGLGLRLIYFSYDVKMKEKGDIPEGYSVSREKKERFSLILESASTNQTSMYLCASSLVGVHEQYFGPGTRLTVT.